This T cell receptor (beta chain) was profiled in a study of post-analysis software for immune sequencing data. Prepared TCR beta cDNA libraries contained unique molecular identifiers. TCRdb re-called the PCR reads with MiXCR, one entry per CDR3 protein. The sample includes hundreds of thousands of distinct CDR3 sequences, 55% to 60% of them seen just once. Findings and caveats of the study: A significant reduction in normalized Chao1 diversity was observed in multiple sclerosis patients versus controls. The authors found that F measure strongly co-clustered same-batch samples. Higher frequency in patients than in controls was seen for roughly five TRBV segments, with TRBV5-6, TRBV5-1 and TRBV20-1 among them.

V was pared by 1 base and J by 8 bases, with 3 bases between. Germline CDR1 is MNHEY and CDR2 is SVGEGT. The length of the CDR3 is 11 residues. The table lists this clonotype with a few counts. Its antigen remains unknown. This chain links TRBV6-2 or TRBV6-3 with TRBJ2-1; D not resolved. The clonotype originates from a girl aged 2-10 years with multiple sclerosis. The sequenced sample consisted of blood. CDR3 nucleotide sequence: TGTGCCAGCAGTTACTGGGATGAGCAGTTCTTC. It yields the protein CASSYWDEQFF.